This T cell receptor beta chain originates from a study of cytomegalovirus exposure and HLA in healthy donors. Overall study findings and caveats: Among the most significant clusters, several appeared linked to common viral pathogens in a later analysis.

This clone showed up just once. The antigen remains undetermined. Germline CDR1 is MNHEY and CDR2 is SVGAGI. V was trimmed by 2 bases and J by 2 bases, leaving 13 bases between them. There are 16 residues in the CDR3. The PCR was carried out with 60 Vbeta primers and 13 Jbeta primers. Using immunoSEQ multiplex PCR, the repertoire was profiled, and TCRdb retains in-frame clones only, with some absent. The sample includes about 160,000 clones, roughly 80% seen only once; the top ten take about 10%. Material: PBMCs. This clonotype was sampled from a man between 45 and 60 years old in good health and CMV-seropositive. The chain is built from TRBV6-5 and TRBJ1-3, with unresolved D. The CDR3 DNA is TGTGCCAGCAGTTACCGGGGAGGCAGTACTGGAAACACCATATATTTT. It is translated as CASSYRGGSTGNTIYF.